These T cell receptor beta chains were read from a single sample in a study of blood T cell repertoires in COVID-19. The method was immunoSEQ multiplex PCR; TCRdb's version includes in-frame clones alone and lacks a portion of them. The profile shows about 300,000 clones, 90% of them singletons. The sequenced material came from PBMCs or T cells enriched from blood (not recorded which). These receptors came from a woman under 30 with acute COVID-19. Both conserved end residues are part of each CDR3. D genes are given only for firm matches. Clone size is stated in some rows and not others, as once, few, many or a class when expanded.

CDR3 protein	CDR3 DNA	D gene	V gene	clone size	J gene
CAWDPLRQQGTEAFF	TGTGCCTGGGATCCTTTGAGACAGCAAGGGACTGAAGCTTTCTTT	NA	TRBV30	NA	TRBJ1-1
CASSPRQVPTYNEKLFF	TGTGCCAGCTCACCCAGACAAGTCCCCACCTATAATGAAAAACTGTTTTTT	NA	TRBV18	NA	TRBJ1-4
CASSQEGSSSGNTIYF	TGTGCCAGCAGCCAAGAGGGCAGCTCCTCTGGAAACACCATATATTTT	NA	TRBV3-1/TRBV3-2	NA	TRBJ1-3
CASSEGGQVYEQFF	TGTGCTAGCAGCGAAGGGGGACAGGTCTATGAGCAGTTCTTC	TRBD1	TRBV7-7	NA	TRBJ2-1
CASSLELIYGYTF	TGTGCCAGCAGTTTGGAACTAATCTATGGCTACACCTTC	NA	TRBV12-3/TRBV12-4	NA	TRBJ1-2
CASSGQGYGYTF	TGTGCCAGCAGTGGACAGGGCTATGGCTACACCTTC	TRBD1	TRBV12-3/TRBV12-4	NA	TRBJ1-2
CARKFSGKDETQYF	TGTGCCAGAAAATTTAGCGGGAAGGATGAGACCCAGTACTTC	TRBD2	TRBV2	NA	TRBJ2-5
CASSDRRGGQNTGELFF	TGTGCCAGCAGTGACCGCCGGGGGGGACAGAACACCGGGGAGCTGTTTTTT	TRBD2	TRBV2	NA	TRBJ2-2
CASSPFYTSGGYEQYF	TGTGCCAGTAGTCCATTCTATACTAGCGGGGGCTACGAGCAGTACTTC	TRBD2	TRBV19	NA	TRBJ2-7
CATSTGGKGSPLHF	TGTGCCACTTCGACAGGGGGCAAGGGTTCACCCCTCCACTTT	TRBD1	TRBV6-5	NA	TRBJ1-6
CASSDRAGPSTDTQYF	TGTGCCAGTAGTGACCGGGCGGGGCCCAGCACAGATACGCAGTATTTT	NA	TRBV19	few	TRBJ2-3
CASSLDRTGTSSYNSPLHF	TGTGCCAGCAGCTTAGATAGGACAGGGACGAGCTCCTATAATTCACCCCTCCACTTT	TRBD1	TRBV7-9	once	TRBJ1-6
CASSLVGTSGNDEQFF	TGTGCCAGCAGCTTAGTCGGGACTAGCGGGAACGATGAGCAGTTCTTC	TRBD2	TRBV7-2	NA	TRBJ2-1
CASSPDRQTGELFF	TGTGCCAGCAGCCCAGACCGACAGACCGGGGAGCTGTTTTTT	NA	TRBV2	NA	TRBJ2-2
CASGQAPNTEAFF	TGTGCCAGTGGGCAGGCCCCGAACACTGAAGCTTTCTTT	NA	TRBV19	NA	TRBJ1-1
CSVEDTGKNEKLFF	TGCAGCGTTGAAGATACAGGGAAGAATGAAAAACTGTTTTTT	NA	TRBV29-1	NA	TRBJ1-4
CASSFNQVYQPQHF	TGTGCCAGCAGCTTCAATCAGGTTTATCAGCCCCAGCATTTT	NA	TRBV5-5	NA	TRBJ1-5
CAFLLLQAPYNEQFF	TGTGCCTTTCTCCTATTACAGGCTCCGTACAATGAGCAGTTCTTC	NA	TRBV30	NA	TRBJ2-1
CAIRAKVRGPVNTEAFF	TGTGCCATCAGGGCGAAGGTCAGGGGACCAGTGAACACTGAAGCTTTCTTT	NA	TRBV10-3	NA	TRBJ1-1
CASSLAAGNNSPLHF	TGTGCCAGCAGCTTAGCGGCAGGCAATAATTCACCCCTCCACTTT	NA	TRBV11-2	NA	TRBJ1-6
CASRWTGNYEQYF	TGTGCCAGCAGATGGACAGGGAACTACGAGCAGTACTTC	TRBD1	TRBV28	NA	TRBJ2-7
CASKGQEKNIQYF	TGCGCCAGCAAAGGACAGGAGAAAAACATTCAGTACTTC	TRBD1	TRBV5-1	NA	TRBJ2-4
CASSPGTGGKKNQPQHF	TGTGCCAGCAGCCCAGGGACAGGCGGAAAAAAAAATCAGCCCCAGCATTTT	TRBD1	TRBV7-8	once	TRBJ1-5
CASSDGVDEQYF	TGTGCCAGCAGTGATGGAGTGGACGAGCAGTACTTC	NA	TRBV2	NA	TRBJ2-7
CASSPLAGEHNEQFF	TGTGCCAGCAGCCCCCTAGCGGGAGAGCACAATGAGCAGTTCTTC	TRBD2	TRBV28	NA	TRBJ2-1
CASSLGAGYEQYF	TGTGCCAGCAGCTTAGGGGCAGGGTACGAGCAGTACTTC	NA	TRBV7-3	once	TRBJ2-7
CASSSPAESAYEQYF	TGTGCCAGCAGCTCCCCCGCGGAATCGGCCTACGAGCAGTACTTC	NA	TRBV11-2	NA	TRBJ2-7
CASSYGSGGLNTEAFF	TGTGCCAGCAGCTATGGCAGTGGGGGCTTGAACACTGAAGCTTTCTTT	NA	TRBV7-9	few	TRBJ1-1
CASQEAGDTGELFF	TGTGCCAGCCAAGAAGCGGGAGACACCGGGGAGCTGTTTTTT	NA	TRBV21-1	NA	TRBJ2-2
CASSQVRDRGITNYGYTF	TGTGCCAGCAGCCAAGTGAGGGACAGGGGTATCACTAACTATGGCTACACCTTC	TRBD1	TRBV14	NA	TRBJ1-2
CASSRDSNYGYTF	TGTGCCAGCAGTCGGGACAGCAACTATGGCTACACCTTC	TRBD1	TRBV5-6	NA	TRBJ1-2
CASRSTGSDMNTEAFF	TGTGCCAGCAGGTCGACAGGGTCCGACATGAACACTGAAGCTTTCTTT	TRBD1	TRBV7-2	NA	TRBJ1-1
CASTAGQGGQPQHF	TGTGCCAGCACCGCCGGACAGGGTGGTCAGCCCCAGCATTTT	TRBD1	TRBV6-5	NA	TRBJ1-5
CASSPPGSTGEQETQYF	TGTGCCAGCTCACCACCTGGAAGTACAGGGGAACAAGAGACCCAGTACTTC	TRBD1	TRBV18	NA	TRBJ2-5
CASSLRSGTGGLGANEKLFF	TGTGCCAGTAGTCTACGCTCTGGGACAGGGGGTTTAGGGGCTAATGAAAAACTGTTTTTT	TRBD1	TRBV19	NA	TRBJ1-4
CASSHGTGGTDTQYF	TGTGCCAGCAGCCACGGGACAGGGGGCACAGATACGCAGTATTTT	TRBD1	TRBV13	NA	TRBJ2-3
CASNYSATGGYTIYF	TGTGCCAGCAATTACTCGGCGACAGGGGGATACACCATATATTTT	TRBD1	TRBV6-5	NA	TRBJ1-3
CASSRQGFRSQLNEKLFF	TGCGCCAGCAGCCGACAGGGATTTCGGTCTCAGCTGAATGAAAAACTGTTTTTT	TRBD1	TRBV5-1	NA	TRBJ1-4
CAISEVGLAGEQYF	TGTGCCATCAGTGAGGTGGGACTAGCGGGCGAGCAGTACTTC	TRBD2	TRBV10-3	NA	TRBJ2-7
CASSLKILGGGELFF	TGTGCCAGCAGCTTAAAAATTCTGGGGGGCGGGGAGCTGTTTTTT	NA	TRBV7-2	NA	TRBJ2-2
CATSRGRGNIQYF	TGTGCCACCAGCAGAGGCAGGGGAAACATTCAGTACTTC	NA	TRBV15	NA	TRBJ2-4
CASSSLTTGLNQPQHF	TGTGCCAGCAGCTCCCTTACGACTGGACTTAATCAGCCCCAGCATTTT	NA	TRBV5-6	NA	TRBJ1-5
CASSPGGSGTLNEQFF	TGTGCCAGCAGCCCCGGGGGTAGCGGTACCCTTAACGAGCAGTTCTTC	NA	TRBV9	NA	TRBJ2-1
CASSRGTNEKLFF	TGTGCCAGCAGCCGGGGAACTAATGAAAAACTGTTTTTT	NA	TRBV5-5	NA	TRBJ1-4
CASSRGQQKQGYTF	TGTGCCAGCAGTCGGGGACAGCAAAAACAAGGCTACACCTTC	TRBD1	TRBV28	NA	TRBJ1-2
CASSEGQGFYNEQFF	TGTGCCAGCAGCGAGGGACAGGGCTTTTACAATGAGCAGTTCTTC	TRBD1	TRBV5-6	NA	TRBJ2-1
CASSVDRVRNSPLHF	TGTGCCAGCAGCGTAGACCGGGTTCGTAATTCACCCCTCCACTTT	NA	TRBV9	NA	TRBJ1-6
CASSLTGGATQTQYF	TGCGCCAGCAGCCTCACAGGGGGCGCAACTCAGACCCAGTACTTC	TRBD1	TRBV5-1	once	TRBJ2-5
CASSLSRMNQPQHF	TGTGCCAGCAGCTTAAGCAGGATGAATCAGCCCCAGCATTTT	NA	TRBV7-3	NA	TRBJ1-5
CASSVLDEQYF	TGTGCCAGTAGTGTCCTCGACGAGCAGTACTTC	NA	TRBV19	NA	TRBJ2-7
CASSPLWGQGLGNTIYF	TGTGCCAGCAGTCCCCTATGGGGACAAGGATTGGGAAACACCATATATTTT	NA	TRBV11-3	NA	TRBJ1-3